A selection of T cell receptor beta chains follows, all from one sample in a study of T cells after yellow fever vaccination. Each CDR3 protein is one row after TCRdb ran MiXCR on the 5' RACE reads. The table lists approximately 69,000 distinct CDR3 sequences, 5.5% to 7.5% of them singletons. The specimen was CD4+ T cells sorted from PBMCs, collected roughly 15 days after the first yellow fever vaccination. The origin of the receptors is a man aged 18-30 years who received the YFV17D yellow fever vaccine. Both conserved end residues are part of each CDR3. A D gene is named only where the DNA matches it firmly. The size entry is marked missing in some rows and otherwise reads once, few, many or a size class.

j_call v_call clone_size d_call cdr3_aa cdr3_nt
TRBJ2-1 TRBV7-3 - TRBD2 CASSVLAGYNKQFF TGTGCCAGCTCTGTCCTAGCGGGGTACAATAAGCAGTTCTTC
TRBJ1-5 TRBV20-1 many - CSARDLFPHQPQHF TGCAGTGCTAGGGACCTCTTCCCTCATCAGCCCCAGCATTTT
TRBJ2-1 TRBV5-5 many - CASSLGTSNEQFF TGTGCCAGCAGCTTAGGGACTTCAAATGAGCAGTTCTTC
TRBJ2-1 TRBV7-7 many TRBD2 CASSLGGTSGGNEQFF TGTGCCAGCAGCTTAGGGGGGACTAGCGGGGGCAATGAGCAGTTCTTC
TRBJ2-5 TRBV2 many TRBD1 CASRDRALVETQYF TGTGCCAGTAGAGACAGGGCCCTGGTGGAGACCCAGTACTTC
TRBJ2-3 TRBV5-1 many - CASSSGGTDTQYF TGCGCCAGCAGCTCAGGGGGCACAGATACGCAGTATTTT
TRBJ1-2 TRBV4-3 many - CASSPTWGWPNYGYTF TGCGCCAGCAGTCCGACATGGGGTTGGCCCAACTATGGCTACACCTTC
TRBJ2-5 TRBV19 many - CATRRDQQETQYF TGTGCCACTCGCCGGGACCAACAAGAGACCCAGTACTTC
TRBJ2-3 TRBV20-1 few - CSARVGWDTQYF TGCAGTGCTAGAGTCGGATGGGATACGCAGTATTTT
TRBJ2-3 TRBV29-1 many TRBD2 CSGGGEFTDTQYF TGCAGCGGCGGGGGAGAATTTACAGATACGCAGTATTTT
TRBJ2-3 TRBV2 many - CASSVGDTQYF TGTGCCAGCAGTGTCGGAGATACGCAGTATTTT
TRBJ1-1 TRBV9 many - CASSVSSLNTEAFF TGTGCCAGCAGCGTCTCTTCCCTCAACACTGAAGCTTTCTTT
TRBJ1-4 TRBV7-6 many TRBD1 CASSRQGAAEKLFF TGTGCCAGCAGCCGACAGGGGGCGGCTGAAAAACTGTTTTTT
TRBJ1-1 TRBV18 many - CASSPFYRDINTEAFF TGTGCCAGCTCACCATTTTACCGGGACATCAACACTGAAGCTTTCTTT
TRBJ1-1 TRBV5-1 few - CASSLSGTEAFF TGCGCCAGCAGCTTGTCTGGCACTGAAGCTTTCTTT
TRBJ1-6 TRBV6-5 many - CASRELNSPLHF TGTGCCAGCCGGGAACTAAATTCACCCCTCCACTTT
TRBJ2-5 TRBV4-3 many TRBD2 CASSQDPASGKTQYF TGCGCCAGCAGCCAAGATCCGGCTAGCGGAAAGACCCAGTACTTC